Shown below are 5 T cell receptor beta chains from a single sample sequenced in a study of T cells in women clearing cervical HPV infection. Using immunoSEQ multiplex PCR, the repertoire was profiled, and TCRdb retains in-frame clones only, with some absent. The sample shows around 33,000 clones, and roughly 4% sits with its ten largest clones. Sequenced sample: blood buffy coat. These receptors were taken from a woman aged 18 to 75 with a cervical HPV16 infection that either progressed to CIN3+ or cleared (not recorded which).

A note on this clone: The read stops 3 residues short of the end of the CDR3; the missing end is completed from the germline J gene. The V gene is TRBV5-1, the J gene TRBJ2-5, with D possibly being TRBD2 (5 bases). V was shortened by 2 bases and J by 5 bases, with 16 bases between the two germline ends. Germline V lookup: CDR1 SGHRS, CDR2 YFSETQ. There are 15 residues in the CDR3. Partial CDR3 DNA: TGCGCCAGCAGCTTTGCGGGTCACCTCGAGGAGACC. Translation gives CASSFAGHLEET. The whole CDR3 is CASSFAGHLEETQYF.

With respect to this clone: The CDR3 end lies 3 residues beyond the end of the read and is filled in from the germline J gene. This sequence joins TRBV19 and TRBJ2-3, with D maybe TRBD2 (5 bases). CDR1 and CDR2 from the germline V gene are LNHDA and SQIVND (reference sequence). V lost 5 bases to trimming and J lost 5 bases, with 11 bases between them. The CDR3 length is 13 residues. Incomplete CDR3 DNA: TGTGCCAGTAGTGGACTGGATGGAGATACG. Amino acid sequence: CASSGLDGDT. From start to end, the CDR3 is CASSGLDGDTQYF.

Comments on this clone: The CDR3 end lies 3 residues beyond the end of the read and is filled in from the germline J gene. The V call is TRBV5-1, the J call TRBJ2-7; 7 positions match TRBD1. The germline gives CDR1 SGHRS, CDR2 YFSETQ. The trim removed 4 bases at V and 2 bases at J, leaving 6 bases unmatched. The CDR3 totals 14 residues. The CDR3 loop is CASSPTGSPYEQYF. The sequenced CDR3 bases are TGCGCCAGCAGCCCGACAGGGTCCCCCTACGAG.

About this clone itself: From the germline J gene comes the end of the CDR3, since the read stops 3 residues before it. The rearrangement links TRBV30 to TRBJ1-2, with 9 bases matching TRBD1. This CDR3 comprises 15 residues. Germline trimming cut 1 base from V and 4 bases from J; bases unmatched to any gene: 7. Germline V CDR1 and CDR2: GTSNPN, SVGIG (reference sequence). The sequenced part of the CDR3 DNA is TGTGCCTGGAGTGCGGACAGGGGAAGGAGCTATGGC. As protein: CAWSADRGRSYG. The entire CDR3 reads CAWSADRGRSYGYTF. The variable domain in full, with the rest retrieved from reference TRBV30 and TRBJ1-2, is SQTIHQWPATLVQPVGSPLSLECTVEGTSNPNLYWYRQAAGRGLQLLFYSVGIGQISSEVPQNLSASRPQDRQFILSSKKLLLSDSGFYLCAWSADRGRSYGYTFGSGTRLTVV.

Comment on this clone: The missing CDR3 end, 3 residues past where the read stops, is filled in from the germline J gene. The chain carries TRBV5-4 and TRBJ2-5, with a tentative D call TRBD2 (5 bases). Germline CDR1 reads SGHNT; CDR2 reads YYREEE (reference sequence). This CDR3 has 16 amino acids. Trimming shortened V by 2 bases and J by 1 base, and 15 bases separated the two germline ends. CDR3 region: CASSFWPYSGQETQYF. The sequenced CDR3 bases are TGTGCCAGCAGCTTCTGGCCCTACAGCGGCCAAGAGACC.